A single sample is the source of the 6 T cell receptor beta chains below, sequenced in a study of lymphopenia after photon versus proton radiotherapy. Generated by immunoSEQ multiplex PCR, the TCRdb table keeps only in-frame clones and is missing some. There are 75,000 to 95,000 clones in the sample; around four fifths occur only once, and more than 1.2% lies in the top ten. The source material was peripheral blood, sampled from a patient treated with proton-based radiotherapy. All receptors come from a man between 60 and 75 years old with pancreatic cancer.

The chain links TRBV7-8 to TRBJ2-2; 7 positions match TRBD1. Trimming cost V 1 base and J 3 bases; bases outside gene matches: 8. Germline V gene lookup returns CDR1 SGHVS and CDR2 FQNEAQ. This CDR3 contains 17 residues. CDR3 sequence (DNA): TGTGCCAGCAGCTTAGGGTCCCGGGACAGTTACACCGGGGAGCTGTTTTTT. It translates to CASSLGSRDSYTGELFF.

The genes are TRBV9 and TRBJ2-1; 10 nucleotides match TRBD2. Germline-derived CDR1 and CDR2 are SGDLS and YYNGEE. The CDR3 contains 17 residues. V shed 4 bases, J shed 6 bases, and the junction held 13 bases outside the gene matches. The CDR3 region has the DNA TGTGCCAGCAGCTCAAAGGGATGGACTAGCGGATTCAATGAGCAGTTCTTC. This sequence encodes CASSSKGWTSGFNEQFF.

The gene calls are TRBV27 and TRBJ2-3, with 7 bases that match TRBD2. The V segment lost 4 bases and the J segment 4 bases; nucleotides outside the gene matches: 20. Germline assignment: CDR1 MNHEY and CDR2 SMNVEV (reference sequence). The CDR3 contains 19 residues. This chain's CDR3 is CASSSAGPSSSHRPDTQYF. CDR3 in DNA: TGTGCCAGCAGTTCAGCGGGACCGTCTAGTAGCCACCGTCCAGATACGCAGTATTTT.

This chain joins TRBV7-8 and TRBJ1-5; no clear D. This CDR3 comprises 15 residues. Germline-derived CDR1 and CDR2 are SGHVS and FQNEAQ. The ends were cut back, 1 base at V and 6 bases at J, with 13 bases in the middle. The CDR3 DNA is TGTGCCAGCAGCTTAGGTTCTGGGGAGCTTCAGCCCCAGCATTTT. Protein sequence: CASSLGSGELQPQHF.

V gene TRBV7-6 combines with J gene TRBJ2-1; 8 bases agree with TRBD2. This CDR3 spans 15 amino acids. CDR1 and CDR2 from the germline V gene are SGHVS and FNYEAQ. J lost 1 base, V lost 4 bases, and 3 bases had no gene match. The DNA of the CDR3 is TGTGCCAGCAGCTCCGGACTAGCATCCTACAATGAGCAGTTCTTC. Its protein is CASSSGLASYNEQFF.

CDR3 DNA sequence: TGTGCCAGCAGCGTAGACCCCCCCGGACGGTCCACAGATACGCAGTATTTT. Residues: CASSVDPPGRSTDTQYF. The rearrangement uses TRBV9 and TRBJ2-3, with no clear D. Germline lookup yields CDR1 SGDLS and CDR2 YYNGEE. The CDR3 length is 17 residues. Trimming shortened V by 0 bases and J by 2 bases, and 16 bases separated the two germline ends. Based on the CDR3 plus reference TRBV9 and TRBJ2-3, the full variable domain is DSGVTQTPKHLITATGQRVTLRCSPRSGDLSVYWYQQSLDQGLQFLIQYYNGEERAKGNILERFSAQQFPDLHSELNLSSLELGDSALYFCASSVDPPGRSTDTQYFGPGTRLTVL.